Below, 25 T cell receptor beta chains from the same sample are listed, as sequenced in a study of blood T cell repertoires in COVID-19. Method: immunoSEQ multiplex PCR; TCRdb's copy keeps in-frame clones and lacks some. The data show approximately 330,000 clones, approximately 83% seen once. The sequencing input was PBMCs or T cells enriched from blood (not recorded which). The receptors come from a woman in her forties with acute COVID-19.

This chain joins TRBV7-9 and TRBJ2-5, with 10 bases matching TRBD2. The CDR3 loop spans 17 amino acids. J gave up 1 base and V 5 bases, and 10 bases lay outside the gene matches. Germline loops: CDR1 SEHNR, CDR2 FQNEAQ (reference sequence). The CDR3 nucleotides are TGTGCCAGCAGCCAAAAAGGACTAGCGGATTCCCAAGAGACCCAGTACTTC. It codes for CASSQKGLADSQETQYF.

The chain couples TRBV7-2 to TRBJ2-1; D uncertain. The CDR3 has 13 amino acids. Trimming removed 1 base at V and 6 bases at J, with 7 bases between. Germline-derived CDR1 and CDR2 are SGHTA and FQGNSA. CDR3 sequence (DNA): TGTGCCAGCAGCTTAGGGCCCCCCAATGAGCAGTTCTTC. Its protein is CASSLGPPNEQFF.

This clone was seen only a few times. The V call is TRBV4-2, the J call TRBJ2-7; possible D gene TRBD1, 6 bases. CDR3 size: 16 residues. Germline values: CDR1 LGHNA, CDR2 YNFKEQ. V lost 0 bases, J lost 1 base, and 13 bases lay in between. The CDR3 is CASSQDHQGMSYEQYF. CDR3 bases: TGTGCCAGCAGCCAAGATCACCAGGGGATGTCCTACGAGCAGTACTTC.

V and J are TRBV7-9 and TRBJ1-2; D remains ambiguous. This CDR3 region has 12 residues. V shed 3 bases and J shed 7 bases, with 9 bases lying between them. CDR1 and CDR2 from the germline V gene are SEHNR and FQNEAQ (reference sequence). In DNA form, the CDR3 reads TGTGCCAGCAGCTTTGAGAATGGTGGCTACACCTTC. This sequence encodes CASSFENGGYTF.

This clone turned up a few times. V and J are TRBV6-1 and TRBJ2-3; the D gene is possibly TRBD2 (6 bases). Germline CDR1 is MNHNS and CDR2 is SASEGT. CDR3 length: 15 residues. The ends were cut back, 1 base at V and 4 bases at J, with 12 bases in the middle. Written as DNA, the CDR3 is TGTGCCAGCAGTGAAGGGTGGGGGGAAGCAGATACGCAGTATTTT. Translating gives CASSEGWGEADTQYF.

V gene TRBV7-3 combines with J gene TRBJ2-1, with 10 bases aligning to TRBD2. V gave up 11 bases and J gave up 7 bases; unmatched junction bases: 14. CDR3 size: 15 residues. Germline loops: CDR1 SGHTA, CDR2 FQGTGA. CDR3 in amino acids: CADSTVGTSVNEQFF. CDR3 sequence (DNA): TGTGCCGACAGCACAGTCGGGACTAGCGTAAATGAGCAGTTCTTC.

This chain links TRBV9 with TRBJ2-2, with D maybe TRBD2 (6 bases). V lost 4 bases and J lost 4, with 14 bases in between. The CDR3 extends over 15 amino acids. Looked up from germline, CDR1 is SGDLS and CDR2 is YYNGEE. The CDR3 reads CASSLSGLSTGELFF. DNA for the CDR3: TGTGCCAGCAGCCTATCGGGACTCAGCACCGGGGAGCTGTTTTTT. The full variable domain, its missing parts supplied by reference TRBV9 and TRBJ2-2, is DSGVTQTPKHLITATGQRVTLRCSPRSGDLSVYWYQQSLDQGLQFLIQYYNGEERAKGNILERFSAQQFPDLHSELNLSSLELGDSALYFCASSLSGLSTGELFFGEGSRLTVL.

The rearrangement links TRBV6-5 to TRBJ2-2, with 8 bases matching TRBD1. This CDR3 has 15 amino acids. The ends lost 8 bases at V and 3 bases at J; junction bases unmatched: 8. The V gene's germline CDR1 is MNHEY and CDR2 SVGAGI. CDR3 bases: TGTGCCAGCTGCAGGGGGCGGTCGGACACCGGGGAGCTGTTTTTT. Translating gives CASCRGRSDTGELFF.

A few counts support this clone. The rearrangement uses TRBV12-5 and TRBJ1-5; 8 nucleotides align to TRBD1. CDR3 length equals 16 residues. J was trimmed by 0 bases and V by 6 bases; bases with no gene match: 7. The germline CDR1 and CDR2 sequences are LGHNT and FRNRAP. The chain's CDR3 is CASGLQTGDSNQPQHF. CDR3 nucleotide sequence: TGTGCTAGTGGCCTCCAGACAGGGGATAGCAATCAGCCCCAGCATTTT.

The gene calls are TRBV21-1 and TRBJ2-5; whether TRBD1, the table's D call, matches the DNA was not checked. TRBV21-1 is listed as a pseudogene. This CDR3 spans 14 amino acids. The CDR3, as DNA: TGTGCCAGCAGCCCCCGACGGACACCCTCGACCCAGTACTTC. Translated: CASSPRRTPSTQYF.

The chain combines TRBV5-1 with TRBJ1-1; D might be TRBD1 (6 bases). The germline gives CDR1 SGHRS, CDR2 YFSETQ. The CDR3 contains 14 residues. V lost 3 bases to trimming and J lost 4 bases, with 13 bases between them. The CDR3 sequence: CASSSRQEGTEAFF. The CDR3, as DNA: TGCGCCAGCAGCTCCCGACAGGAAGGCACTGAAGCTTTCTTT.

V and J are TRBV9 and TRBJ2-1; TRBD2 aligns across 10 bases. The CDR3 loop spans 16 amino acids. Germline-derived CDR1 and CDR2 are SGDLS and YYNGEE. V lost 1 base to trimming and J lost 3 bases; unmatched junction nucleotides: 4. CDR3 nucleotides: TGTGCCAGCAGCGTACTAGCTAGCGGGGGCTACAATGAGCAGTTCTTC. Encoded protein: CASSVLASGGYNEQFF.

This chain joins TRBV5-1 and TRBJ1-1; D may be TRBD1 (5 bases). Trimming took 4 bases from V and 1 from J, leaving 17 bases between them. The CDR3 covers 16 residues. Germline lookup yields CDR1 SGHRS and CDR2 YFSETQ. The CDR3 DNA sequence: TGCGCCAGCAGCCTCGGAGGGGTTCTGAGGAACACTGAAGCTTTCTTT. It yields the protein CASSLGGVLRNTEAFF. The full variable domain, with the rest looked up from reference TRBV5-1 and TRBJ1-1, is KAGVTQTPRYLIKTRGQQVTLSCSPISGHRSVSWYQQTPGQGLQFLFEYFSETQRNKGNFPGRFSGRQFSNSRSEMNVSTLELGDSALYLCASSLGGVLRNTEAFFGQGTRLTVV.

The CDR3 here is CASSQDSGGDTEAFF. DNA for the CDR3: TGCGCCAGCAGCCAAGATTCCGGGGGGGACACTGAAGCTTTCTTT. The chain uses TRBV4-3 and TRBJ1-1, with a tentative D call TRBD1 (5 bases). The CDR3 sequence is 15 residues long. V shed 0 bases and J shed 3 bases, with 11 bases lying between them. Germline V gene data show CDR1 as LGHNA and CDR2 as YSLEER.

In DNA form, the CDR3 reads TGTGCCAGCATACCCATTCACAGGGGAGAAAGACACACCATATATTTT. This translates into CASIPIHRGERHTIYF. This chain joins TRBV5-4 and TRBJ1-3; TRBD1 matches at 7 bases. Germline lookup yields CDR1 SGHNT and CDR2 YYREEE (reference sequence). The CDR3 totals 16 residues. The trim removed 6 bases at V and 8 bases at J, leaving 17 bases unmatched. The whole variable domain, filled in from reference TRBV5-4 and TRBJ1-3, reads ETGVTQSPTHLIKTRGQQVTLRCSSQSGHNTVSWYQQALGQGPQFIFQYYREEENGRGNFPPRFSGLQFPNYSSELNVNALELDDSALYLCASIPIHRGERHTIYFGEGSWLTVV.

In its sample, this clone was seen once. CDR3 sequence (DNA): TGTGCCAGCTCACCGACCTTGGGGGCGGAAGCTTTCTTT. The encoded protein is CASSPTLGAEAFF. The chain employs TRBV18 and TRBJ1-1, with a possible D match to TRBD1 (6 bases). Trimming removed 3 bases from V and 8 bases from J, with 13 bases in between. The CDR3 contains 13 residues. The germline CDR1 and CDR2 sequences are KGHSH and LQKENI.

The CDR3 loop reads CASSPLGGLAGGGSGSFF. The DNA of the CDR3 is TGCGCCAGCAGCCCGCTCGGGGGCCTAGCGGGAGGCGGATCGGGCTCGTTCTTC. The V and J genes are TRBV5-1 and TRBJ2-1, with 11 nucleotides matching TRBD2. The trim removed 4 bases at V and 15 bases at J, leaving 24 bases unmatched. Germline CDR1 is SGHRS and CDR2 is YFSETQ. This CDR3 contains 18 residues.

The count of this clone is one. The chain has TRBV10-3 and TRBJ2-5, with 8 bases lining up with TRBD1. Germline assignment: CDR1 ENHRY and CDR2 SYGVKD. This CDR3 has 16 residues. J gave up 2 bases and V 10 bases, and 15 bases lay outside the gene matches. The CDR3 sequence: CATRSVGDRLQETQYF. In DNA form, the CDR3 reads TGTGCCACGAGATCCGTGGGGGACAGGCTACAAGAGACCCAGTACTTC.

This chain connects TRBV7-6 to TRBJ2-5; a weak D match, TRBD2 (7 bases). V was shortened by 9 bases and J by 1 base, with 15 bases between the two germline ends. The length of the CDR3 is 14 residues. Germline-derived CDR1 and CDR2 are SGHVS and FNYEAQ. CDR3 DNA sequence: TGTGCCAGTACAATAGGGGGGGCCCAAGAGACCCAGTACTTC. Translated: CASTIGGAQETQYF. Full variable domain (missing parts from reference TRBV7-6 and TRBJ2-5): GAGVSQSPRYKVTKRGQDVALRCDPISGHVSLYWYRQALGQGPEFLTYFNYEAQQDKSGLPNDRFSAERPEGSISTLTIQRTEQRDSAMYRCASTIGGAQETQYFGPGTRLLVL.

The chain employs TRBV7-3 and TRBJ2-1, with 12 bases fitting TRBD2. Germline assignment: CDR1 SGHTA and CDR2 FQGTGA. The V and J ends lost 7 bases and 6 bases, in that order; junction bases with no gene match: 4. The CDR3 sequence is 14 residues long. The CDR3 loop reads CASTSTSGSNEQFF. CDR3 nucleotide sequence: TGTGCCAGCACCTCGACTAGCGGGAGCAATGAGCAGTTCTTC. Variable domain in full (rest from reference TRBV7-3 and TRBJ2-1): GAGVSQTPSNKVTEKGKYVELRCDPISGHTALYWYRQSLGQGPEFLIYFQGTGAADDSGLPNDRFFAVRPEGSVSTLKIQRTERGDSAVYLCASTSTSGSNEQFFGPGTRLTVL.

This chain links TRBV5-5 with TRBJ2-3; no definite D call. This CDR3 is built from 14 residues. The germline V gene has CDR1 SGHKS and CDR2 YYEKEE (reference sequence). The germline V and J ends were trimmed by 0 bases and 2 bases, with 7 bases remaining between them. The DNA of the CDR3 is TGTGCCAGCAGCTTGGCCCCCCACACAGATACGCAGTATTTT. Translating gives CASSLAPHTDTQYF. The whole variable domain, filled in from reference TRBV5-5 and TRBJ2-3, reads DAGVTQSPTHLIKTRGQQVTLRCSPISGHKSVSWYQQVLGQGPQFIFQYYEKEERGRGNFPDRFSARQFPNYSSELNVNALLLGDSALYLCASSLAPHTDTQYFGPGTRLTVL.

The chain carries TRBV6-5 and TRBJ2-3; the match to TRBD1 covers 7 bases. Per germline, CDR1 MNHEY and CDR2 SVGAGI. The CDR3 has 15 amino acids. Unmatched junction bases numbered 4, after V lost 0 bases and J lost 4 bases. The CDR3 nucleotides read TGTGCCAGCAGTTACTCCGGGGACAGACCAGATACGCAGTATTTT. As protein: CASSYSGDRPDTQYF.

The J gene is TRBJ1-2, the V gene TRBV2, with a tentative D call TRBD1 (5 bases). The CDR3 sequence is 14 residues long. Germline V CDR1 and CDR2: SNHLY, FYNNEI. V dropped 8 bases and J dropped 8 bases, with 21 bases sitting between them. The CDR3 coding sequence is TGTGCCAGCCACCGGAACTCAGGGAGGTGGGGCTACACCTTC. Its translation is CASHRNSGRWGYTF.

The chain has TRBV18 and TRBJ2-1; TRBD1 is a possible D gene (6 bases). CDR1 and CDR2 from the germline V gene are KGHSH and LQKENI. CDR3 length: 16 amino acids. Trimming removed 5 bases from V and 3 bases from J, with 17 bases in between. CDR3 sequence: CASSTGLAENYNEQFF. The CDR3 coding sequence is TGTGCCAGCTCAACAGGGCTAGCAGAGAACTACAATGAGCAGTTCTTC. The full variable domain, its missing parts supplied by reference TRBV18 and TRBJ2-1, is NAGVMQNPRHLVRRRGQEARLRCSPMKGHSHVYWYRQLPEEGLKFMVYLQKENIIDESGMPKERFSAEFPKEGPSILRIQQVVRGDSAAYFCASSTGLAENYNEQFFGPGTRLTVL.

The CDR3 here is CASKPTQHEGYGEQFF. CDR3 nucleotides: TGTGCCAGCAAACCAACACAGCATGAAGGCTATGGTGAGCAGTTCTTC. This chain uses TRBV5-8 with TRBJ2-1; D remains unclear. CDR1 is SGHTS and CDR2 is YDEGEE in the germline V gene. V gave up 6 bases and J gave up 9 bases, with 25 bases separating them. This CDR3 has 16 residues.